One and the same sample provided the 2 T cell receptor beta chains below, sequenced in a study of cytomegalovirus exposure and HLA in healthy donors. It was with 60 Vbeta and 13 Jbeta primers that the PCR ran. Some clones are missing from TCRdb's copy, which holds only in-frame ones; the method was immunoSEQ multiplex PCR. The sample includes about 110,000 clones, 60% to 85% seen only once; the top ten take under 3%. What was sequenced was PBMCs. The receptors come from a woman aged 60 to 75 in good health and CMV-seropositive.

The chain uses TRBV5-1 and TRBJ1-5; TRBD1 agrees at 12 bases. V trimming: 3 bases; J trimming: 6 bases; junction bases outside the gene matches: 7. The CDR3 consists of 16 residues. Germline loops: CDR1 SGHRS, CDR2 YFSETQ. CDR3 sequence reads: CASSWGTGGAGQPQHF. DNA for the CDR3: TGCGCCAGCAGCTGGGGGACAGGGGGCGCGGGTCAGCCCCAGCATTTT.

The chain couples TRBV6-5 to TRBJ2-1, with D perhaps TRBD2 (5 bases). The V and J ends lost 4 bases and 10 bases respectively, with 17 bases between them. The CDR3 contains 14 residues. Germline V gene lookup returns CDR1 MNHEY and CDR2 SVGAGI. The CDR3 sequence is CASSFERSGREQFF. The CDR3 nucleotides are TGTGCCAGCAGTTTTGAGCGGAGCGGCCGGGAGCAGTTCTTC.